This is a list of T cell receptor beta chains from one sample in a study of blood T cells in healthy people across ages. TCRdb redid the calling of the 5' RACE reads with MiXCR, one entry per CDR3 protein. The data contain 800,000 or so distinct CDR3 sequences, roughly 25% of them singletons. The data also belong to a second study, concerning T cells of mothers and their children.

The sequenced sample was blood. These receptors were taken from a boy aged 5-17 years in good health. The CDR3 runs from the conserved cysteine through the conserved F or W. Each record gives: V gene, D gene, clone size, J gene, CDR3 protein. The D gene is left open where the match is weak. Some rows mark clone size as missing; the rest say once, few, many or name a class of expanded clone.

>TRBV6-5|.|.|TRBJ1-5
CASSYSPLSRSQPQHF
>TRBV7-9|TRBD1|few|.
CASSAPGTVTPNYEQYF
>TRBV28|.|few|TRBJ2-1
CASSFRPDNEQFF
>TRBV7-2|.|few|TRBJ2-1
CASSLVNENLAADF
>TRBV30|.|.|TRBJ2-5
CAWGNGRETQYF
>TRBV7-9|TRBD1|few|TRBJ1-4
CASSLGQGINDLFF
>TRBV4-3|TRBD1|.|TRBJ1-4
CASSQDPGQGSEKLFF
>TRBV15|.|few|TRBJ1-4
CATSPRIQQGEKLFF
>TRBV5-1|TRBD1|few|TRBJ2-7
CASSPYPTGFVYEQYF
>TRBV27|.|.|TRBJ1-6
CASSDREYNSPLHF
>TRBV3-1|.|few|TRBJ1-4
CASSQESGDRDEKLFF
>TRBV5-1|TRBD2|.|TRBJ2-5
CASSPGRLADKETQYF
>TRBV29-1|TRBD1|.|TRBJ1-2
CSAPSNRGFDYGYTF
>TRBV12-3/TRBV12-4|.|.|TRBJ1-1
CASRGPVNTEAFF
>TRBV18|TRBD1|few|TRBJ1-1
CASSPGTGYLNTEAFF
>TRBV6-1|.|.|TRBJ2-1
CASSERRQPGVAYNEQFF
>TRBV6-2/TRBV6-3|.|.|TRBJ1-1
CASSLISGNTEAFF
>TRBV6-5|TRBD1|.|TRBJ1-4
CASSYSKGTGGPVTNEKLFF
>TRBV20-1|.|.|TRBJ2-5
CSGRLLETQYF
>TRBV29-1|.|few|.
CSVQVYEQYF
>TRBV25-1|.|many|TRBJ2-5
CASSAGETQYF
>TRBV12-3/TRBV12-4|.|few|.
CASSLRGVNYEQYF